The T cell receptor (beta chain) described here comes from a study of T-cell reconstitution after alpha-beta-depleted transplantation in children. This CDR3 region has 11 residues. In germline, CDR1 is DFQATT, CDR2 SNEGSKA (reference sequence). V lost 5 bases to trimming and J lost 4 bases, with 7 bases between them. TCRbeta library preparation incorporated unique molecular identifiers. In TCRdb, the PCR reads were re-called with MiXCR into one record per CDR3 protein. Found here are some 290,000 distinct CDR3 sequences, approximately 23% of them singletons; the top ten hold 9.5% to 13%. Comment on this clonotype: Its target is unknown.

General study findings and limits: In some patients, recipient T cells and intrathymic progenitors surviving conditioning explained high day-60 diversity. The origin of alpha-beta T cells about two months after transplant was reportedly several hundred expanded graft clones. Fresh T-cell production supplied most of the T-cell counts and diversity seen one year after transplant.

The material sequenced was PBMCs, mostly from graft donor cells, taken 180 days after TCRalphabeta/CD19-depleted stem cell transplant. The chain couples TRBV20-1 to TRBJ2-3; tentative D call: TRBD2 (5 bases). This TCR was sampled from a male patient between 5 and 17 years old who had a stem cell transplant for acute lymphoblastic leukemia, so the T cells may come from the graft donor. CDR3 residues: CSAQLADTQYF. CDR3 sequence (DNA): TGCAGTGCTCAACTAGCAGATACGCAGTATTTT.